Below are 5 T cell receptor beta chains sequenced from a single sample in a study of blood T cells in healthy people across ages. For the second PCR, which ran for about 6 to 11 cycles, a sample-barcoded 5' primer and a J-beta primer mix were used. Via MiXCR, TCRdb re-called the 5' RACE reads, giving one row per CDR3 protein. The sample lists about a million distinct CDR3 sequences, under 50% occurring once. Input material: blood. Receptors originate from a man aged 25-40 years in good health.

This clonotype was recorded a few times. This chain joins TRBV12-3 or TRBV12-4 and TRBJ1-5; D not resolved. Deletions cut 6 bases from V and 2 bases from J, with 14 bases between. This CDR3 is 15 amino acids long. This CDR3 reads CASSPPTDRNQPQHF. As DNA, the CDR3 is TGTGCCAGCAGCCCCCCCACCGATCGCAATCAGCCCCAGCATTTT.

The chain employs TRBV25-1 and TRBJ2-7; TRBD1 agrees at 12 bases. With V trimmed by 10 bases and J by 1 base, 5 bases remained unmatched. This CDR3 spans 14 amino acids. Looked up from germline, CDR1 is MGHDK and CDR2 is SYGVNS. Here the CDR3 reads CATTGQGASYEQYF. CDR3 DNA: TGTGCCACCACGGGACAGGGGGCTTCCTACGAGCAGTACTTC.

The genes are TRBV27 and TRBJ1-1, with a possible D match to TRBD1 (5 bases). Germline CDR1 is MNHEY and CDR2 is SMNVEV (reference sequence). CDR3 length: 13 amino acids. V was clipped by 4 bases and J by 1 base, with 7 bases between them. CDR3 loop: CASSSGTNTEAFF. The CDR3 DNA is TGTGCCAGCAGTTCCGGGACGAACACTGAAGCTTTCTTT.

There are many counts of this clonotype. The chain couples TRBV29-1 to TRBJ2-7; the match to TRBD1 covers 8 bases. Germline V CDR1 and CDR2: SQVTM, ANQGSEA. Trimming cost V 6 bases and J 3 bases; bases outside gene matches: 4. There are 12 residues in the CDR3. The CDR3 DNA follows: TGCAGCGTCGTCGGACAGGGCTACGAGCAGTACTTC. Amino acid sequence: CSVVGQGYEQYF.

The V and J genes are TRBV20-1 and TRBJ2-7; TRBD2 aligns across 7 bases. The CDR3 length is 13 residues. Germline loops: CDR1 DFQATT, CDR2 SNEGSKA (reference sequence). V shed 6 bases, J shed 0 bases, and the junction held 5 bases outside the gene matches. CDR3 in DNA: TGCAGTGCCGAGCGGGGAACCTCCTACGAGCAGTACTTC. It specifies CSAERGTSYEQYF.